This is a list of T cell receptor beta chains from one sample in a study of OX40 agonist ivuxolimab in advanced cancers. The protocol was immunoSEQ multiplex PCR, while the TCRdb copy is restricted to in-frame clones and leaves out a portion. The sample lists about 20,000 clones, around nine tenths occurring once. The sample here was CD4+ or CD8+ T cells sorted from blood, taken in a trial of the OX40 agonist ivuxolimab. These receptors were obtained from an adult with an advanced solid tumor such as melanoma, head and neck, liver or kidney cancer. Both conserved end residues are part of each CDR3. Fields, in order: J gene, D gene, V gene, clone size, CDR3 protein, CDR3 DNA. A D gene is named only where the DNA matches it firmly. Clone sizes are given selectively: once, few, many, or a class where the clone is expanded.

j_gene: TRBJ1-2
d_gene: -
v_gene: TRBV6-5
abundance: -
CDR3aa: CASSETGGGYGYTF
CDR3nt: TGTGCCAGCAGTGAAACCGGGGGTGGCTATGGCTACACCTTC

j_gene: TRBJ2-2
d_gene: TRBD1
v_gene: TRBV11-3
abundance: -
CDR3aa: CASSSSLTGAGELFF
CDR3nt: TGTGCCAGCAGCTCTAGTCTGACAGGGGCCGGGGAGCTGTTTTTT

j_gene: TRBJ1-2
d_gene: -
v_gene: TRBV27
abundance: -
CDR3aa: CASSPDTGSYGYTF
CDR3nt: TGTGCCAGCAGTCCAGATACAGGGTCCTATGGCTACACCTTC

j_gene: TRBJ2-7
d_gene: -
v_gene: TRBV7-9
abundance: -
CDR3aa: CASSPLGFEQYF
CDR3nt: TGTGCCAGCAGTCCTTTGGGGTTTGAGCAGTACTTC

j_gene: TRBJ2-7
d_gene: -
v_gene: TRBV19
abundance: -
CDR3aa: CASSFRDKSYEQYF
CDR3nt: TGTGCCAGTAGTTTCCGGGACAAATCCTACGAGCAGTACTTC

j_gene: TRBJ1-2
d_gene: TRBD1
v_gene: TRBV29-1
abundance: -
CDR3aa: CSVDLGQGHYGYTF
CDR3nt: TGCAGCGTTGATCTGGGACAGGGCCACTATGGCTACACCTTC

j_gene: TRBJ2-5
d_gene: -
v_gene: TRBV6-6
abundance: -
CDR3aa: CASSDGGELQETQYF
CDR3nt: TGTGCCAGCAGCGACGGCGGGGAACTTCAAGAGACCCAGTACTTC

j_gene: TRBJ1-1
d_gene: -
v_gene: TRBV11-3
abundance: -
CDR3aa: CASSLNVNTEAFF
CDR3nt: TGTGCCAGCAGCTTGAACGTGAACACTGAAGCTTTCTTT

j_gene: TRBJ1-5
d_gene: TRBD1
v_gene: TRBV19
abundance: -
CDR3aa: CASSIGTGINQPQHF
CDR3nt: TGTGCCAGTAGTATAGGGACAGGGATAAATCAGCCCCAGCATTTT

j_gene: TRBJ2-1
d_gene: -
v_gene: TRBV7-9
abundance: -
CDR3aa: CASSPTVSSYNEQFF
CDR3nt: TGTGCCAGCAGCCCGACAGTGAGCTCCTACAATGAGCAGTTCTTC

j_gene: TRBJ1-2
d_gene: -
v_gene: TRBV19
abundance: -
CDR3aa: CASTSTGNLGYGYTF
CDR3nt: TGTGCCAGTACCTCCACAGGGAATCTGGGCTATGGCTACACCTTC

j_gene: TRBJ2-7
d_gene: TRBD1
v_gene: TRBV2
abundance: once
CDR3aa: CASSEAQGVKYEQYF
CDR3nt: TGTGCCAGCAGTGAAGCGCAGGGGGTAAAATACGAGCAGTACTTC

j_gene: TRBJ2-3
d_gene: TRBD2
v_gene: TRBV19
abundance: medium-sized
CDR3aa: CGKKGLAGGQADTQYF
CDR3nt: TGTGGCAAGAAGGGCCTAGCGGGGGGGCAGGCAGATACGCAGTATTTT

j_gene: TRBJ1-2
d_gene: -
v_gene: TRBV7-8
abundance: once
CDR3aa: CASSLGRSGGYTF
CDR3nt: TGTGCCAGCAGCTTAGGCAGAAGTGGTGGCTACACCTTC

j_gene: TRBJ1-6
d_gene: -
v_gene: TRBV19
abundance: -
CDR3aa: CASSLTGGDNSPLHF
CDR3nt: TGTGCCAGTAGCCTGACAGGTGGCGATAATTCACCCCTCCACTTT

j_gene: TRBJ2-1
d_gene: TRBD1
v_gene: TRBV19
abundance: once
CDR3aa: CASGTGVRSYNEQFF
CDR3nt: TGTGCCAGTGGAACAGGGGTGCGCTCCTACAATGAGCAGTTCTTC

j_gene: TRBJ2-6
d_gene: -
v_gene: TRBV10-3
abundance: -
CDR3aa: CATHRGSGANVLTF
CDR3nt: TGTGCCACCCACCGGGGCTCTGGGGCCAACGTCCTGACTTTC

j_gene: TRBJ2-7
d_gene: TRBD2
v_gene: TRBV7-8
abundance: -
CDR3aa: CASSFWGGGDEQYF
CDR3nt: TGTGCCAGCAGCTTTTGGGGGGGAGGTGACGAGCAGTACTTC

j_gene: TRBJ2-2
d_gene: -
v_gene: TRBV6-4
abundance: -
CDR3aa: CASSRDGNTGELFF
CDR3nt: TGTGCCAGCAGCCGGGACGGGAACACCGGGGAGCTGTTTTTT

j_gene: TRBJ2-7
d_gene: TRBD2
v_gene: TRBV5-8
abundance: -
CDR3aa: CASSLGGGAPDWDEQYF
CDR3nt: TGTGCCAGCAGTTTGGGCGGGGGGGCGCCGGATTGGGATGAGCAGTACTTC

j_gene: TRBJ2-1
d_gene: TRBD1
v_gene: TRBV7-9
abundance: -
CDR3aa: CASSPGTGAYNEQFF
CDR3nt: TGTGCCAGCAGCCCCGGGACAGGGGCATACAATGAGCAGTTCTTC

j_gene: TRBJ1-4
d_gene: -
v_gene: TRBV30
abundance: -
CDR3aa: CAWSGGALEKLFF
CDR3nt: TGTGCCTGGAGCGGGGGGGCCCTTGAAAAACTGTTTTTT

j_gene: TRBJ2-7
d_gene: TRBD1
v_gene: TRBV27
abundance: once
CDR3aa: CASSYGQGPLEQYF
CDR3nt: TGTGCCAGCAGTTACGGACAGGGGCCCCTCGAGCAGTACTTC

j_gene: TRBJ2-7
d_gene: -
v_gene: TRBV27
abundance: few
CDR3aa: CASSLWLGSEQYF
CDR3nt: TGTGCCAGCAGTTTATGGTTGGGATCCGAGCAGTACTTC

j_gene: TRBJ2-7
d_gene: TRBD2
v_gene: TRBV11-2
abundance: -
CDR3aa: CASSLGSGGSYEQYF
CDR3nt: TGTGCCAGCAGCTTAGGAAGCGGGGGGTCGTACGAGCAGTACTTC

j_gene: TRBJ1-6
d_gene: -
v_gene: TRBV27
abundance: -
CDR3aa: CASSSPGYNSPLHF
CDR3nt: TGTGCCAGCAGTTCCCCGGGCTATAATTCACCCCTCCACTTT

j_gene: TRBJ2-5
d_gene: TRBD1
v_gene: TRBV5-6
abundance: -
CDR3aa: CASSFGGQGAWGTQYF
CDR3nt: TGTGCCAGCAGCTTTGGGGGACAGGGGGCGTGGGGGACCCAGTACTTC

j_gene: TRBJ2-7
d_gene: -
v_gene: TRBV7-2
abundance: -
CDR3aa: CASSFWQGSYEQYF
CDR3nt: TGTGCCAGCAGCTTTTGGCAGGGGAGCTACGAGCAGTACTTC

j_gene: TRBJ1-5
d_gene: -
v_gene: TRBV15
abundance: -
CDR3aa: CATTSGDGFSNQPQHF
CDR3nt: TGTGCCACCACCAGCGGGGACGGATTTAGCAATCAGCCCCAGCATTTT

j_gene: TRBJ2-4
d_gene: TRBD2
v_gene: TRBV4-1
abundance: once
CDR3aa: CASSLVLSGARDIQYF
CDR3nt: TGCGCCAGCAGCCTCGTCTTAAGCGGGGCCAGGGACATTCAGTACTTC

j_gene: TRBJ1-6
d_gene: TRBD1
v_gene: TRBV19
abundance: -
CDR3aa: CASSPGGFGSPLHF
CDR3nt: TGTGCCAGTAGTCCAGGGGGCTTCGGTTCACCCCTCCACTTT

j_gene: TRBJ2-1
d_gene: TRBD1
v_gene: TRBV6-5
abundance: -
CDR3aa: CASSLLGQGSLNEQFF
CDR3nt: TGTGCCAGCAGTTTACTCGGACAGGGTTCGTTAAATGAGCAGTTCTTC

j_gene: TRBJ1-4
d_gene: -
v_gene: TRBV2
abundance: -
CDR3aa: CASSRGGTNEKLFF
CDR3nt: TGTGCCAGCAGTCGTGGGGGGACTAATGAAAAACTGTTTTTT

j_gene: TRBJ2-3
d_gene: TRBD2
v_gene: TRBV7-6
abundance: -
CDR3aa: CASSTRTSGPTPDTQYF
CDR3nt: TGTGCCAGCAGCACCAGAACTAGCGGGCCAACCCCAGATACGCAGTATTTT

j_gene: TRBJ1-6
d_gene: -
v_gene: TRBV21-1
abundance: -
CDR3aa: CASSKGRQGQGNNSPLHF
CDR3nt: TGTGCCAGCAGCAAAGGGAGACAGGGACAGGGTAATAATTCACCCCTCCACTTT

j_gene: TRBJ2-1
d_gene: -
v_gene: TRBV2
abundance: -
CDR3aa: CASSYYGSYNEQFF
CDR3nt: TGTGCCAGCAGTTATTATGGCTCCTACAATGAGCAGTTCTTC

j_gene: TRBJ2-1
d_gene: TRBD1
v_gene: TRBV29-1
abundance: -
CDR3aa: CSVEGLTGGDEQFF
CDR3nt: TGCAGCGTTGAAGGGTTGACAGGGGGCGATGAGCAGTTCTTC

j_gene: TRBJ1-5
d_gene: TRBD1
v_gene: TRBV4-2
abundance: -
CDR3aa: CASSQEGTGYSNQPQHF
CDR3nt: TGTGCCAGCAGCCAAGAAGGGACAGGGTATAGCAATCAGCCCCAGCATTTT

j_gene: TRBJ2-1
d_gene: -
v_gene: TRBV19
abundance: -
CDR3aa: CASSRAGPYNEQFF
CDR3nt: TGTGCCAGCTCCCGGGCAGGACCTTACAATGAGCAGTTCTTC

j_gene: TRBJ1-1
d_gene: -
v_gene: TRBV11-2
abundance: -
CDR3aa: CASSLGGRVTEAFF
CDR3nt: TGTGCCAGCAGCTTAGGGGGTAGGGTTACTGAAGCTTTCTTT

j_gene: TRBJ1-2
d_gene: -
v_gene: TRBV6-5
abundance: -
CDR3aa: CASSYFPAGDGYTF
CDR3nt: TGTGCCAGCAGTTATTTTCCGGCAGGAGACGGCTACACCTTC

j_gene: TRBJ1-1
d_gene: TRBD1
v_gene: TRBV30
abundance: -
CDR3aa: CAEKDRVNTEAFF
CDR3nt: TGTGCCGAAAAGGACAGGGTAAACACTGAAGCTTTCTTT

j_gene: TRBJ2-4
d_gene: TRBD1
v_gene: TRBV19
abundance: once
CDR3aa: CASSIRGDRGLTVDIQYF
CDR3nt: TGTGCCAGTAGTATCCGGGGGGACAGGGGTTTAACAGTGGACATTCAGTACTTC

j_gene: TRBJ1-3
d_gene: -
v_gene: TRBV4-1
abundance: -
CDR3aa: CASSQGRDLTGNTIYF
CDR3nt: TGCGCCAGCAGCCAGGGCCGGGACCTAACTGGAAACACCATATATTTT

j_gene: TRBJ2-5
d_gene: -
v_gene: TRBV11-2
abundance: -
CDR3aa: CASSLDPPGAGPQETQYF
CDR3nt: TGTGCCAGCAGCTTAGATCCTCCAGGGGCGGGTCCACAAGAGACCCAGTACTTC

j_gene: TRBJ2-7
d_gene: TRBD1
v_gene: TRBV27
abundance: -
CDR3aa: CASSFRTGSYEQYF
CDR3nt: TGTGCCAGCAGTTTTCGGACAGGGTCCTACGAGCAGTACTTC

j_gene: TRBJ2-5
d_gene: TRBD1
v_gene: TRBV6-5
abundance: -
CDR3aa: CASTTTGGGQETQYF
CDR3nt: TGTGCCAGCACAACGACAGGGGGAGGTCAAGAGACCCAGTACTTC

j_gene: TRBJ2-3
d_gene: -
v_gene: TRBV5-4
abundance: -
CDR3aa: CASRPEARLGTTDTQYF
CDR3nt: TGTGCCAGCAGACCCGAGGCCAGGCTTGGGACTACAGATACGCAGTATTTT

j_gene: TRBJ1-2
d_gene: TRBD1
v_gene: TRBV6-5
abundance: -
CDR3aa: CASRRQGANYGYTF
CDR3nt: TGTGCCAGCAGGCGACAGGGAGCGAACTATGGCTACACCTTC

j_gene: TRBJ2-7
d_gene: -
v_gene: TRBV4-1
abundance: -
CDR3aa: CASSQDGRAYEQYF
CDR3nt: TGCGCCAGCAGCCAAGATGGACGGGCCTACGAGCAGTACTTC

j_gene: TRBJ2-7
d_gene: -
v_gene: TRBV7-9
abundance: -
CDR3aa: CASSSGTRLYEQYF
CDR3nt: TGTGCCAGCAGCTCCGGGACAAGGCTGTACGAGCAGTACTTC

j_gene: TRBJ2-3
d_gene: -
v_gene: TRBV2
abundance: -
CDR3aa: CASSEAGASTDTQYF
CDR3nt: TGTGCCAGCAGTGAAGCGGGGGCCAGCACAGATACGCAGTATTTT

j_gene: TRBJ2-3
d_gene: TRBD1
v_gene: TRBV4-2
abundance: -
CDR3aa: CASSQRVDRVSDTQYF
CDR3nt: TGTGCCAGCAGCCAAAGGGTGGACAGGGTCTCGGATACGCAGTATTTT

j_gene: TRBJ1-3
d_gene: -
v_gene: TRBV15
abundance: -
CDR3aa: CATSRGERNTIYF
CDR3nt: TGTGCCACCAGCAGAGGTGAACGAAACACCATATATTTT

j_gene: TRBJ2-3
d_gene: TRBD1
v_gene: TRBV7-7
abundance: -
CDR3aa: CASSPGQGGTDTQYF
CDR3nt: TGTGCCAGCAGCCCCGGACAGGGGGGGACAGATACGCAGTATTTT

j_gene: TRBJ2-7
d_gene: TRBD1
v_gene: TRBV27
abundance: -
CDR3aa: CASRPSTGWGEQYF
CDR3nt: TGTGCCAGCAGGCCGTCGACAGGGTGGGGCGAGCAGTACTTC

j_gene: TRBJ2-7
d_gene: -
v_gene: TRBV19
abundance: -
CDR3aa: CASSIGLSYEQYF
CDR3nt: TGTGCCAGTAGTATTGGGCTCTCCTACGAGCAGTACTTC

j_gene: TRBJ1-2
d_gene: TRBD1
v_gene: TRBV7-8
abundance: -
CDR3aa: CASSLYPWTGGLSYTF
CDR3nt: TGTGCCAGCAGCTTATACCCGTGGACAGGGGGGTTGAGCTACACCTTC